This paragraph reports one T cell receptor beta chain. The data were taken from a study of control samples from healthy donors and cancer patients. Sequenced by immunoSEQ multiplex PCR; TCRdb stores in-frame clones only, minus some. Of fewer than 500,000 clones listed, 75% to 95% are singletons. V shed 2 bases and J shed 1 base, with 8 bases lying between them. CDR3 length: 14 residues. Germline-derived CDR1 and CDR2 are LGHNT and FRNRAP. The specimen sequenced was PBMCs. This rearrangement joins TRBV12-5 to TRBJ1-1; D may be TRBD1 (5 bases). This receptor was obtained from a middle-aged man with head and neck cancer. The CDR3 DNA is TGTGCTAGTGGTTTGCAGGGAGGGAACACTGAAGCTTTCTTT. It specifies CASGLQGGNTEAFF.